These 23 T cell receptor beta chains originate from one sample sequenced in a study of response to subunit inactivated influenza vaccine. TCRdb re-called the RT-PCR reads with MiXCR, one entry per CDR3 protein. The sample records 590,000 or so distinct CDR3 sequences, 12% to 15% being singletons. Sequences were derived from PBMCs from blood, sampled 14 days before vaccination. These receptors all come from a man between 45 and 60 years old who received an inactivated influenza vaccine.

The chain joins TRBV6-5 to TRBJ2-7, with TRBD2 matching over 7 bases. The length of the CDR3 is 16 residues. The V and J ends lost 3 bases and 7 bases, in that order; junction bases with no gene match: 15. The germline V gene has CDR1 MNHEY and CDR2 SVGAGI. The chain's CDR3 is CASSYGRVLRGWEQYF. DNA of the CDR3: TGTGCCAGCAGTTATGGGAGGGTACTACGAGGTTGGGAGCAGTACTTC.

The sample holds a few counts of this clonotype. The V and J genes are TRBV4-1 and TRBJ1-5; D might be TRBD1 (5 bases). Germline values: CDR1 MGHRA, CDR2 YSYEKL. Trimming shortened V by 0 bases and J by 6 bases, and 21 bases separated the two germline ends. CDR3 length: 18 amino acids. CDR3 in amino acids: CASSQDLTGYLSGQPQHF. CDR3 DNA sequence: TGCGCCAGCAGCCAAGATCTCACAGGCTACCTTTCGGGTCAGCCCCAGCATTTT.

The rearrangement joins TRBV23-1 to TRBJ2-3; D possibly corresponds to TRBD1 (8 bases). TRBV23-1 is an ORF; its function is uncertain. Trimming stripped 4 bases from V and 5 bases from J, with 34 bases between. The CDR3 runs 21 residues. CDR3 in amino acids: CASSPPSTGVSGTHSVDTQYF. CDR3 coding DNA: TGCGCCAGCAGTCCACCATCGACAGGGGTCAGCGGGACGCATTCGGTAGATACGCAGTATTTT.

The CDR3 loop reads CASRKGLAERYEQYF. DNA of the CDR3: TGTGCCAGCAGAAAGGGACTAGCGGAGCGCTACGAGCAGTACTTC. This chain connects TRBV6-2 or TRBV6-3 to TRBJ2-7; 11 nucleotides align to TRBD2. J gave up 3 bases and V 6 bases, and 7 bases lay outside the gene matches. The CDR3 consists of 15 residues. Germline V lookup: CDR1 MNHEY, CDR2 SVGEGT.

The chain combines TRBV19 with TRBJ2-6; 7 bases align to TRBD1. This CDR3 is built from 18 residues. The junction had 11 bases not matched to a gene; V was cut back by 6 bases and J by 0 bases. Germline V lookup: CDR1 LNHDA, CDR2 SQIVND (reference sequence). CDR3 protein: CASSARTGLLSGANVLTF. CDR3 DNA sequence: TGTGCCAGTAGCGCGCGGACAGGCTTACTCTCTGGGGCCAACGTCCTGACTTTC.

This sequence joins TRBV7-2 and TRBJ2-7, with 8 bases identical to TRBD1. V lost 5 bases, J lost 4 bases, and 7 bases stayed unmatched. Germline V gene data show CDR1 as SGHTA and CDR2 as FQGNSA. The CDR3 loop spans 14 amino acids. CDR3 protein: CASSTGQVWYEQYF. The CDR3 DNA reads TGTGCCAGCAGCACGGGACAGGTCTGGTACGAGCAGTACTTC.

This clonotype has a count of ten or more. This chain links TRBV7-6 with TRBJ2-2; possible D gene TRBD1, 6 bases. V gave up 4 bases and J gave up 6 bases, with 12 bases separating them. The CDR3 loop spans 14 amino acids. Germline-derived CDR1 and CDR2 are SGHVS and FNYEAQ. Written as DNA, the CDR3 is TGTGCCAGCAGCTCACTACAGGGTCCCGGGGAGCTGTTTTTT. This sequence encodes CASSSLQGPGELFF.

This chain connects TRBV19 to TRBJ2-1, with TRBD2 identical over 10 bases. The germline CDR1 and CDR2 sequences are LNHDA and SQIVND (reference sequence). CDR3 size: 15 residues. The trim removed 3 bases at V and 2 bases at J, leaving 1 base unmatched. The DNA for the CDR3 is TGTGCCAGTAGTATTACTAGCGGGACCTACAATGAGCAGTTCTTC. Residues: CASSITSGTYNEQFF.

This clonotype was found many times. The chain combines TRBV9 with TRBJ2-1; no reliable D call. The V end was cut by 3 bases, the J end by 5 bases, with 15 bases between. CDR3 size: 15 residues. Germline V gives CDR1 SGDLS, CDR2 YYNGEE. The CDR3 region is CASSGRFRSHNEQFF. The CDR3 DNA follows: TGTGCCAGCAGCGGCCGTTTTAGAAGCCACAATGAGCAGTTCTTC. The whole variable domain, remainder taken from reference TRBV9 and TRBJ2-1, is DSGVTQTPKHLITATGQRVTLRCSPRSGDLSVYWYQQSLDQGLQFLIQYYNGEERAKGNILERFSAQQFPDLHSELNLSSLELGDSALYFCASSGRFRSHNEQFFGPGTRLTVL.

This clonotype was seen many times. The chain joins TRBV21-1 to TRBJ2-5. TRBV21-1 is classified as a pseudogene. This CDR3 region has 14 residues. Written as DNA, the CDR3 is TGTGCCAGCAGCAAGGCCGGGGTAGAAGAGACCCAGTACTTC. Translated: CASSKAGVEETQYF.

This clonotype turned up a few times. The rearrangement joins TRBV12-3 or TRBV12-4 to TRBJ1-1; D possibly corresponds to TRBD1 (5 bases). The CDR3 has 13 amino acids. Trimming stripped 3 bases from V and 6 bases from J, with 11 bases between. CDR3 protein: CASSFGPGSEAFF. The DNA of the CDR3 is TGTGCCAGCAGTTTTGGGCCAGGGTCTGAAGCTTTCTTT.

This clonotype was observed a few times. The gene calls are TRBV27 and TRBJ2-2; D might be TRBD1 (6 bases). V gave up 6 bases and J gave up 5 bases, with 10 bases separating them. This CDR3 has 13 residues. Germline CDR1 reads MNHEY; CDR2 reads SMNVEV (reference sequence). The CDR3 sequence is CASRQGPTGELFF. The CDR3 DNA sequence: TGTGCCAGCAGACAGGGCCCGACCGGGGAGCTGTTTTTT.

This clonotype has just a few counts. This chain joins TRBV20-1 and TRBJ2-5, with 7 nucleotides matching TRBD1. Trimming cost V 3 bases and J 4 bases; bases outside gene matches: 5. This CDR3 spans 13 amino acids. The germline V gene encodes CDR1 DFQATT and CDR2 SNEGSKA (reference sequence). The CDR3 region has the DNA TGCAGTGCTAGGGAGACAGGGATAGAGACCCAGTACTTC. It is translated as CSARETGIETQYF.

This clonotype was recorded a few times. The rearrangement uses TRBV11-1 and TRBJ2-2, with D uncertain. Germline loops: CDR1 SGHAT, CDR2 FQDESV (reference sequence). CDR3 size: 15 residues. The V gene lost 5 bases and the J gene lost 0 bases, with 10 bases spanning the gap. The CDR3: CASSPGFPNTGELFF. As DNA, the CDR3 is TGTGCCAGCAGCCCCGGTTTTCCGAACACCGGGGAGCTGTTTTTT.

This chain connects TRBV7-9 to TRBJ2-7; D is uncertain. Germline CDR1 and CDR2: SEHNR and FQNEAQ (reference sequence). V lost 2 bases and J lost 12, with 17 bases in between. This CDR3 comprises 13 residues. The CDR3 DNA sequence: TGTGCCAGCAGCTTAAATGGGCCATCGTCCGGGTACTTC. Translating gives CASSLNGPSSGYF.

This sequence joins TRBV6-1 and TRBJ2-1; D is unclear. V was shortened by 6 bases and J by 3 bases, with 21 bases between the two germline ends. The CDR3 loop spans 17 amino acids. CDR1 and CDR2 from the germline V gene are MNHNS and SASEGT. CDR3 region: CASRRTVSGFNYNEQFF. The CDR3 DNA reads TGTGCCAGCAGGAGGACCGTTTCCGGGTTCAACTACAATGAGCAGTTCTTC.

This clonotype appeared a few times. J is TRBJ1-3 and V is TRBV12-3 or TRBV12-4, with D hard to call. Trimming cost V 1 base and J 6 bases, with 1 base left between them. The CDR3 consists of 11 residues. Written as DNA, the CDR3 is TGTGCCAGCAGTTTAGTAAACACCATATATTTT. Translation: CASSLVNTIYF.

The chain is built from TRBV5-1 and TRBJ1-6, with a weak D call TRBD1 (6 bases). V gave up 0 bases and J gave up 8 bases, with 6 bases separating them. Germline loops: CDR1 SGHRS, CDR2 YFSETQ. CDR3 length: 13 amino acids. In DNA form, the CDR3 reads TGCGCCAGCAGCTTGGGACAGGATTCACCCCTCCACTTT. This gives the protein CASSLGQDSPLHF. The variable domain in full, completed from reference TRBV5-1 and TRBJ1-6, reads KAGVTQTPRYLIKTRGQQVTLSCSPISGHRSVSWYQQTPGQGLQFLFEYFSETQRNKGNFPGRFSGRQFSNSRSEMNVSTLELGDSALYLCASSLGQDSPLHFGNGTRLTVT.

In this sample, this clonotype turned up a few times. The CDR3 loop is CASSQRTGVYEQYF. Here the CDR3 DNA reads TGCGCCAGCAGCCAACGGACAGGGGTCTACGAGCAGTACTTC. The V call is TRBV4-3, the J call TRBJ2-7; the match to TRBD1 covers 9 bases. The germline gives CDR1 LGHNA, CDR2 YSLEER. The CDR3 is 14 amino acids. With V trimmed by 2 bases and J by 3 bases, 2 bases remained unmatched.

The sample holds a few counts of this clonotype. For the CDR3, the DNA is TGTGCCACCAGCAGAGAAGGCGGGGGCTACGAGCAGTACTTC. The encoded protein is CATSREGGGYEQYF. The V and J genes are TRBV15 and TRBJ2-7; 7 nucleotides align to TRBD2. Germline trimming cut 0 bases from V and 3 bases from J; bases unmatched to any gene: 2. Germline-derived CDR1 and CDR2 are LNHNV and YYDKDF (reference sequence). This CDR3 has 14 amino acids.

This clonotype occurred many times. This chain links TRBV3-1 with TRBJ2-7, with 9 bases lining up with TRBD2. The CDR3 spans 16 residues. The J segment lost 5 bases and the V segment lost 1 base, leaving 9 bases of the junction unmatched. The germline CDR1 and CDR2 sequences are LGHDT and YNNKEL (reference sequence). CDR3 bases: TGTGCCAGCAGCCAAGTCCGAGCGGGAGGTCTCCACGAGCAGTACTTC. Protein sequence: CASSQVRAGGLHEQYF.

DNA of the CDR3: TGCAGTGCCCGAAGCGGGAGACACCGCACAGATACGCAGTATTTT. It codes for CSARSGRHRTDTQYF. This rearrangement joins TRBV20-1 to TRBJ2-3; TRBD2 agrees at 8 bases. The V segment lost 6 bases and the J segment 1 base; nucleotides outside the gene matches: 9. The CDR3 is made up of 15 amino acids. Germline V lookup: CDR1 DFQATT, CDR2 SNEGSKA (reference sequence).

This clonotype turned up a few times. The chain employs TRBV4-2 and TRBJ2-3; TRBD2 matches 8 bases. Germline CDR1 LGHNA, CDR2 YNFKEQ. This CDR3 contains 15 residues. Losses at the gene ends were 1 base for V and 6 bases for J; bases not matched to a gene: 6. The CDR3 DNA reads as TGTGCCAGCAGCCAAGCGGGAGGGCCGAGGGATACGCAGTATTTT. It yields the protein CASSQAGGPRDTQYF.